These 2 T cell receptor beta chains were all obtained from the same sample, sequenced in a study of molecular identifiers for immune sequencing clone quantification. TCRdb re-called the PCR reads through MiXCR, storing one row per CDR3 protein. This sample has about 510,000 distinct CDR3 sequences, with over 20% found just once. Sequencing was performed on naive CD8+ T cells from blood, with Jurkat cell RNA spiked in. Noted subset: FACS-sorted CD8+CD4-CCR7+CD45RA+ naive T cells. These receptors all come from a human donor in good health. Some libraries in this study had Jurkat cell RNA spiked in.

At least ten counts were recorded for this clonotype. The J gene is TRBJ2-7, the V gene TRBV30; D not resolved. This CDR3 is 14 amino acids long. The V end was cut by 4 bases, the J end by 0 bases, with 13 bases between. Germline loops: CDR1 GTSNPN, CDR2 SVGIG (reference sequence). The CDR3 protein is CAWNPFASSYEQYF. For the CDR3, the DNA is TGTGCCTGGAATCCCTTCGCCAGCTCCTACGAGCAGTACTTC.

This clonotype was seen only a few times. The chain combines TRBV4-3 with TRBJ1-1; TRBD1 is a possible D gene (5 bases). Between the trimmed V and J ends, which lost 0 bases and 3 bases, there was a span of 11 bases. The CDR3 spans 15 residues. The germline gives CDR1 LGHNA, CDR2 YSLEER. The CDR3 sequence: CASSQDYRQDTEAFF. The CDR3, as DNA: TGCGCCAGCAGCCAAGATTACAGGCAGGACACTGAAGCTTTCTTT.